Listed below are T cell receptor beta chains from one sample, sequenced in a study of shared T cell receptors in the human thymus. Produced via immunoSEQ multiplex PCR; TCRdb's table is partial and in-frame only. The repertoire holds 550,000 to 800,000 clones, roughly 88% seen once, with 0.0095% to 0.013% in the top ten. This same sample was also taken into another study, of human thymus T cells.

Sequences were obtained from thymocytes. These receptors all stem from a girl less than two years old with a congenital heart defect. The CDR3 runs from the conserved cysteine through the conserved F or W. The D gene is left open where the match is weak. Only some rows state a clone size, as once, few, many or a class for expanded clones.

clone_size | j_call | d_call | v_call | cdr3_nt | cdr3_aa
- | TRBJ2-1 | TRBD2 | TRBV25-1 | TGTGCCAGCAAGTCCCTAAGCGGGGGCTCCTACAATGAGCAGTTCTTC | CASKSLSGGSYNEQFF
- | TRBJ2-1 | TRBD2 | TRBV7-3 | TGTGCCAGCAGCAATGGACTAGCGGGGTCCTACAATGAGCAGTTCTTC | CASSNGLAGSYNEQFF
- | TRBJ1-5 | - | TRBV9 | TGCGCCAGCAGCCCCACCCCAGGTTATCAGCCCCAGCATTTT | CASSPTPGYQPQHF
- | TRBJ2-5 | TRBD1 | TRBV6-5 | TGTGCCAGCAGCCCTCCCCGGGACAGGCAAGAGACCCAGTACTTC | CASSPPRDRQETQYF
- | TRBJ1-2 | TRBD1 | TRBV7-9 | TGTGCCAGCAGCTCAAGGACAGGGGCGGGCTATGGCTACACCTTC | CASSSRTGAGYGYTF
- | TRBJ2-3 | TRBD2 | TRBV2 | TGTGCCAGCAGGGCGGGGGACACAGATACGCAGTATTTT | CASRAGDTDTQYF
- | TRBJ1-2 | - | TRBV27 | TGTGCCAGCAGTTTATCGCCCCAGGGAAGAGGCTACACCTTC | CASSLSPQGRGYTF
- | TRBJ2-1 | TRBD1 | TRBV9 | TGTGCCAGCAGCGCAGACACCACGGGACAGGGTAAGAATGAGCAGTTCTTC | CASSADTTGQGKNEQFF
- | TRBJ1-5 | - | TRBV9 | TGTGCCAGCGGCGACAGAAATCAGCCCCAGCATTTT | CASGDRNQPQHF
- | TRBJ2-3 | - | TRBV11-2 | TGTGCCAGCAGCTTAGGTCCGAATGGGGGCAACTCAGCAGATACGCAGTATTTT | CASSLGPNGGNSADTQYF
- | TRBJ1-2 | TRBD1 | TRBV30 | TGTGCCTGGATACAGACAGGGCTCTACTATGGCTACACCTTC | CAWIQTGLYYGYTF
- | TRBJ2-2 | TRBD1 | TRBV11-2 | TGTGCCAGCAGCCCTAGTGGGACAGAATCCTGGGAGCTGTTTTTT | CASSPSGTESWELFF
- | TRBJ1-5 | - | TRBV15 | TGTGCCACCAGCAGAGTTGAATCGGGAAGTGGCAATCAGCCCCAGCATTTT | CATSRVESGSGNQPQHF
- | TRBJ2-2 | - | TRBV29-1 | TGCAGCGCCGGCCAAGGGGGGAACACCGGGGAGCTGTTTTTT | CSAGQGGNTGELFF
- | TRBJ2-2 | - | TRBV6-5 | TGTGCCAGCAGTTACTCCTGGGGGGTCGTAGCCGGGGAGCTGTTTTTT | CASSYSWGVVAGELFF
- | TRBJ2-7 | TRBD1 | TRBV27 | TGTGCCAGCAGTTTAGAGGGACAGAGCTACGAGCAGTACTTC | CASSLEGQSYEQYF
- | TRBJ1-1 | - | TRBV28 | TGCGGGGTCCGCGGAAACACTGAAGCTTTCTTT | CGVRGNTEAFF
- | TRBJ2-7 | TRBD1 | TRBV16 | TGTGCCAGCAGCCCCAACTGGGTTGATGGGACAGTTGCCTACGAGCAGTACTTC | CASSPNWVDGTVAYEQYF
- | TRBJ2-3 | TRBD2 | TRBV6-6 | TGTGCCAGCATTTCTAGCGGGTCGAGCACAGATACGCAGTATTTT | CASISSGSSTDTQYF
- | TRBJ1-1 | - | TRBV6-5 | TGTGCCAGCAGTTACAGTTATGCAGGGGCAAACACTGAAGCTTTCTTT | CASSYSYAGANTEAFF
- | TRBJ2-5 | - | TRBV2 | TGTGCCAGCGTGGGAAGGACAGTAAAAGAGACCCAGTACTTC | CASVGRTVKETQYF
- | TRBJ1-6 | - | TRBV28 | TGTGCCAGCAGTCCCGCTGGCAGCCACAGCTCCTATAATTCACCCCTCCACTTT | CASSPAGSHSSYNSPLHF
- | TRBJ1-2 | - | TRBV9 | TGTGCCAGCAGCGCCTCCTTTCGGTCCTATGGCTACACCTTC | CASSASFRSYGYTF
- | TRBJ1-1 | TRBD1 | TRBV12-5 | TGTGCTGGGGGACAGGGGAGAAACACTGAAGCTTTCTTT | CAGGQGRNTEAFF
- | TRBJ1-2 | - | TRBV4-1 | TGCGCCAGCAGCCAAAAAAGGAGGGATAACTATGGCTACACCTTC | CASSQKRRDNYGYTF
few | TRBJ1-2 | - | TRBV4-1 | TGCGCCAGCAGCCCTTCTGCGGGGAATCGGCACTATGGCTACACCTTC | CASSPSAGNRHYGYTF
- | TRBJ1-4 | - | TRBV5-5 | TGTGCCAGCAGCTTTGGACAGACTAATGAAAAACTGTTTTTT | CASSFGQTNEKLFF
few | TRBJ1-1 | - | TRBV5-1 | TGCGCCAGCAGCTTGGACAGGAGGAACACTGAAGCTTTCTTT | CASSLDRRNTEAFF
- | TRBJ1-4 | - | TRBV29-1 | TGCAGCGTTGAAACGGATAACAGGGCGGGCGAAAAACTGTTTTTT | CSVETDNRAGEKLFF
- | TRBJ2-7 | TRBD1 | TRBV27 | TGTGCCAGCAGTTTTGGTCGGCAGGGGGTCGGGGACGAGCAGTACTTC | CASSFGRQGVGDEQYF
- | TRBJ1-1 | - | TRBV9 | TGTGCCAGCACCCCGAAGGGAGGCAACACTGAAGCTTTCTTT | CASTPKGGNTEAFF
- | TRBJ2-3 | TRBD2 | TRBV11-2 | TGTGCCAGCAGCTTCTCAGCGGGGGTCACAGATACGCAGTATTTT | CASSFSAGVTDTQYF
- | TRBJ2-7 | TRBD2 | TRBV2 | TGTGCCAGCACCACTTTAGCGGGGGGAGCCTGGGAGCAGTACTTC | CASTTLAGGAWEQYF
- | TRBJ2-7 | TRBD1 | TRBV6-6 | TGTGCCAGCAGGACCAACAGGGGTAGGGGTCCCTACGAGCAGTACTTC | CASRTNRGRGPYEQYF
- | TRBJ2-3 | TRBD1 | TRBV27 | TGTGCCAGCTTTGCTGCGGGACAGGGTACAGATACGCAGTATTTT | CASFAAGQGTDTQYF
- | TRBJ2-3 | - | TRBV6-5 | TGTGCCAGCAGTTATTTTTCGGGGTCTAGCACAGATACGCAGTATTTT | CASSYFSGSSTDTQYF
- | TRBJ1-1 | TRBD1 | TRBV5-6 | TGTGCCAGCAGCGCCAGCCGGGACAGGGGGCGCGATACTGAAGCTTTCTTT | CASSASRDRGRDTEAFF
once | TRBJ1-2 | - | TRBV6-5 | TGTGCCAGCTACGTATCGGCAGGGCGTCCCTATGGCTACACCTTC | CASYVSAGRPYGYTF
few | TRBJ1-4 | TRBD1 | TRBV5-5 | TGTGCCAGCAGCCTGTCCTATCGGACAGGGGGAAAGCAATCTAATGAAAAACTGTTTTTT | CASSLSYRTGGKQSNEKLFF
- | TRBJ1-1 | TRBD1 | TRBV2 | TGTGCCAGCAGAGAAGTTCGACAGGGGGGCTTT | CASREVRQGGF
- | TRBJ2-3 | TRBD2 | TRBV7-7 | TGTGCTAGCAGCCCCGGACTAGCGGGTACCACAGATACGCAGTATTTT | CASSPGLAGTTDTQYF
- | TRBJ2-7 | TRBD1 | TRBV7-9 | TGTGCCAGCAGCCTGGGGGCAAACAGGGGTGCCTACGAGCAGTACTTC | CASSLGANRGAYEQYF